These 30 T cell receptor beta chains originate from one sample sequenced in a study of blood T cell repertoires in COVID-19. Assay: immunoSEQ multiplex PCR; the TCRdb copy retains only in-frame clones and omits some. The sample yields fewer than 130,000 clones, 75% to 80% seen once. The sample taken for sequencing was peripheral blood. The receptors shown here come from a woman aged 80 or older with active or convalescent COVID-19.

V usage is TRBV7-9 and J usage is TRBJ1-5; 7 positions match TRBD1. The CDR3 totals 15 residues. The V gene's germline CDR1 is SEHNR and CDR2 FQNEAQ (reference sequence). Trimming removed 5 bases from V and 15 bases from J; junction bases left unmatched: 19. CDR3 residues: CASSVSTGFPDKPHF. CDR3 in DNA: TGTGCCAGCAGCGTATCGACAGGGTTTCCAGACAAGCCGCATTTT.

The CDR3 nucleotides read TGTGCCTGGAGTGTCTTGACTAGCGGGAGTAGAAATGAGCAGTTCTTC. Amino acid sequence: CAWSVLTSGSRNEQFF. V gene TRBV30 combines with J gene TRBJ2-1; TRBD2 matches 12 bases. This CDR3 region has 16 residues. Germline V gene lookup returns CDR1 GTSNPN and CDR2 SVGIG (reference sequence). The ends lost 0 bases at V and 7 bases at J; junction bases unmatched: 7.

The chain uses TRBV24-1 and TRBJ2-3, with 14 positions matching TRBD2. V gave up 5 bases and J gave up 2 bases; unmatched junction bases: 8. CDR1 and CDR2 (germline): KGHDR, SFDVKD. CDR3 length: 18 amino acids. CDR3: CATSGGLAGVGITDTQYF. DNA for the CDR3: TGTGCCACCAGTGGGGGACTAGCGGGAGTGGGGATCACAGATACGCAGTATTTT.

The rearrangement joins TRBV3-1 (or the pseudogene TRBV3-2) to TRBJ2-5, with 7 bases that match TRBD2. CDR1 is LGHDT and CDR2 is YNNKEL in the germline V gene (reference sequence). The CDR3 has 12 residues. J lost 9 bases, V lost 1 base, and 2 bases had no gene match. CDR3 amino acids: CASSQVGLAQYF. The CDR3 DNA reads TGTGCCAGCAGCCAAGTAGGACTAGCCCAGTACTTC.

CDR3 nucleotide sequence: TGTGCCAGCAGCTTGGGGGCGCTATCCTACGAGCAGTACTTC. Translation gives CASSLGALSYEQYF. This sequence joins TRBV5-6 and TRBJ2-7; the D is unclear. V was clipped by 0 bases and J by 1 base, with 8 bases between them. Germline V lookup: CDR1 SGHDT, CDR2 YYEEEE. CDR3 length: 14 amino acids.

This chain connects TRBV28 to TRBJ2-2; D gene uncertain. V shed 5 bases and J shed 5 bases, with 12 bases lying between them. Per germline, CDR1 MDHEN and CDR2 SYDVKM. The CDR3 runs to 14 residues. The CDR3 protein is CASSLGRRTGELFF. DNA of the CDR3: TGTGCCAGCAGTCTGGGCCGCCGGACCGGGGAGCTGTTTTTT.

This clone showed up just a few times. V is TRBV7-6 and J is TRBJ2-1; D may be TRBD2 (5 bases). V lost 5 bases and J 1 base, leaving 15 bases between the germline ends. The CDR3 has 16 residues. Germline CDR1 is SGHVS and CDR2 is FNYEAQ. CDR3 bases: TGTGCCAGCAGCACCCTGAGTGGGAGATCCTACAATGAGCAGTTCTTC. It yields the protein CASSTLSGRSYNEQFF.

This clone was detected only a few times. The chain carries TRBV7-3 and TRBJ1-6; the D is unclear. Germline values: CDR1 SGHTA, CDR2 FQGTGA. The CDR3 length is 15 residues. The V end was cut by 5 bases, the J end by 8 bases, with 16 bases between. This CDR3 is CASSNGNGRDSPLHF. DNA of the CDR3: TGTGCCAGCAGCAACGGAAACGGGCGGGATTCACCCCTCCACTTT.

This chain connects TRBV18 to TRBJ2-7, with 9 bases aligning to TRBD1. V lost 6 bases, J lost 4 bases, and 7 bases stayed unmatched. The CDR3 extends over 14 amino acids. The V gene's germline CDR1 is KGHSH and CDR2 LQKENI. CDR3 nucleotide sequence: TGTGCCAGCTCGGCTGCCGGGACAGGGTACGAGCAGTACTTC. Translation gives CASSAAGTGYEQYF.

This chain connects TRBV12-3 or TRBV12-4 to TRBJ2-1; TRBD1 might be the D (5 bases). The CDR3 consists of 13 residues. The V end lost 2 bases, the J end lost 9 bases, and 11 bases lay between the germline ends. CDR3 sequence (DNA): TGTGCCAGCAGTTTATCAGGGTTCGGTGAGCAGTTCTTC. Protein sequence: CASSLSGFGEQFF.

The rearrangement links TRBV9 to TRBJ2-2, with TRBD1 identical over 9 bases. The V gene end was trimmed by 4 bases and the J gene end by 5 bases; junction bases not matched to a gene: 6. Germline V CDR1 and CDR2: SGDLS, YYNGEE. CDR3 length equals 15 residues. The CDR3 loop reads CASSLDRGRTGELFF. CDR3 in DNA: TGTGCCAGCAGCCTAGACAGGGGGAGGACCGGGGAGCTGTTTTTT.

The rearrangement uses TRBV14 and TRBJ1-2; 7 nucleotides align to TRBD1. CDR3 length: 18 residues. The V gene end was trimmed by 5 bases and the J gene end by 0 bases; junction bases not matched to a gene: 15. Per the germline V gene, CDR1 is SGHDN and CDR2 is FVKESK. CDR3 residues: CASSKRLTGDVPNYGYTF. The CDR3 DNA is TGTGCCAGCAGCAAAAGGCTCACAGGGGATGTTCCTAACTATGGCTACACCTTC.

V gene TRBV2 combines with J gene TRBJ1-5; 7 nucleotides line up with TRBD1. The germline CDR1 and CDR2 sequences are SNHLY and FYNNEI. The length of the CDR3 is 17 residues. V shed 5 bases, J shed 3 bases, and the junction held 13 bases outside the gene matches. CDR3 protein: CASSHNPGTEYNQPQHF. Here the CDR3 DNA reads TGTGCCAGCAGTCACAACCCCGGGACAGAGTACAATCAGCCCCAGCATTTT.

The rearrangement uses TRBV19 and TRBJ1-6; 8 positions match TRBD1. CDR1 is LNHDA, CDR2 SQIVND, per germline (reference sequence). There are 15 residues in the CDR3. The V segment lost 7 bases and the J segment 7 bases; nucleotides outside the gene matches: 9. DNA of the CDR3: TGTGCCAGTACCCGAGGACAGGGTGGAAATTCACCCCTCCACTTT. Amino acid sequence: CASTRGQGGNSPLHF.

The chain combines TRBV5-1 with TRBJ2-1; D may be TRBD2 (6 bases). CDR3 length equals 15 residues. CDR1 and CDR2 from the germline V gene are SGHRS and YFSETQ. The V end lost 0 bases, the J end lost 4 bases, and 11 bases lay between the germline ends. The CDR3 spells CASSLEPGVYNEQFF. In DNA form, the CDR3 reads TGCGCCAGCAGCTTGGAACCGGGAGTTTACAATGAGCAGTTCTTC.

The chain recombines TRBV7-9 with TRBJ1-3; D uncertain. V lost 1 base, J lost 3 bases, and 13 bases lay in between. This CDR3 has 16 amino acids. CDR1 and CDR2 from the germline V gene are SEHNR and FQNEAQ (reference sequence). The DNA for the CDR3 is TGTGCCAGCAGCTTAGATCCAGGTTCCAATGGAAACACCATATATTTT. This sequence encodes CASSLDPGSNGNTIYF.

J is TRBJ2-7 and V is TRBV11-2; TRBD2 agrees at 11 bases. Germline V gene sequence: CDR1 SGHAT, CDR2 FQNNGV. J gave up 2 bases and V 5 bases, and 11 bases lay outside the gene matches. This CDR3 has 17 amino acids. The chain's CDR3 is CASSHYSGLAAPYEQYF. CDR3 in DNA: TGTGCCAGCAGCCATTACTCGGGACTAGCGGCCCCCTACGAGCAGTACTTC.

This chain connects TRBV18 to TRBJ1-1; D is ambiguous. Trimming removed 4 bases at V and 11 bases at J, with 14 bases between. The CDR3 is 12 residues long. From germline, CDR1 is KGHSH and CDR2 LQKENI. DNA for the CDR3: TGTGCCAGCTCACTCCGGAGCGGGTCGGCTTTCTTT. Protein sequence: CASSLRSGSAFF.

The V and J genes are TRBV27 and TRBJ1-2; D is possibly TRBD1 (5 bases). Germline loops: CDR1 MNHEY, CDR2 SMNVEV (reference sequence). The CDR3 spans 17 residues. Trimming stripped 3 bases from V and 2 bases from J, with 19 bases between. The CDR3 DNA follows: TGTGCCAGCAGTTTCGCGGACGACTTGGGGGGGAACTATGGCTACACCTTC. It yields the protein CASSFADDLGGNYGYTF.

The chain is built from TRBV5-1 and TRBJ2-3; no clear D. This CDR3 is 14 amino acids long. Germline CDR1 SGHRS, CDR2 YFSETQ. Trimming took off 4 bases at V and 1 base at J, with 10 bases between the two ends. This CDR3 reads CASSRTVGTDTQYF. In nucleotides, the CDR3 is TGCGCCAGCAGCAGAACAGTTGGCACAGATACGCAGTATTTT.

V gene TRBV5-1 combines with J gene TRBJ2-5, with D possibly being TRBD1 (5 bases). The V and J ends lost 0 bases and 0 bases respectively, with 9 bases between them. Per the germline V gene, CDR1 is SGHRS and CDR2 is YFSETQ. This CDR3 spans 15 amino acids. The CDR3 DNA reads TGCGCCAGCAGCTTGGAAACAGGTAACCAAGAGACCCAGTACTTC. Its translation: CASSLETGNQETQYF.

The chain employs TRBV19 and TRBJ2-1, with TRBD2 identical over 9 bases. This CDR3 region has 16 residues. Germline V gene data show CDR1 as LNHDA and CDR2 as SQIVND (reference sequence). V dropped 8 bases and J dropped 6; count of bases not matched to a gene: 14. CDR3: CASGIRLAVRPNEQFF. The CDR3 nucleotides read TGTGCCAGTGGCATCAGACTAGCGGTTAGACCCAATGAGCAGTTCTTC.

V and J are TRBV7-9 and TRBJ1-5; 7 nucleotides match TRBD1. The V and J ends lost 5 bases and 4 bases, in that order; junction bases with no gene match: 5. This CDR3 has 14 residues. Germline V gene data show CDR1 as SEHNR and CDR2 as FQNEAQ (reference sequence). In DNA, the CDR3 is TGTGCCAGCAGCCGTACAGGGGAAAATCAGCCCCAGCATTTT. Residues: CASSRTGENQPQHF.

The V and J genes are TRBV5-1 and TRBJ2-7; TRBD2 is a possible D gene (6 bases). This CDR3 is built from 15 residues. Trimming took off 4 bases at V and 2 bases at J, with 16 bases between the two ends. Germline lookup yields CDR1 SGHRS and CDR2 YFSETQ. Here the CDR3 reads CASSGGIGGAYEQYF. The DNA for the CDR3 is TGCGCCAGCAGCGGAGGAATCGGGGGAGCCTACGAGCAGTACTTC.

V and J are TRBV11-2 and TRBJ1-2; D might be TRBD1 (5 bases). Germline lookup yields CDR1 SGHAT and CDR2 FQNNGV. The CDR3 contains 15 residues. Trimming stripped 1 base from V and 3 bases from J, with 12 bases between. The CDR3 protein is CASSLVGAGYYGYTF. DNA of the CDR3: TGTGCCAGCAGCTTAGTAGGGGCTGGATACTATGGCTACACCTTC. The variable domain in full, with the rest retrieved from reference TRBV11-2 and TRBJ1-2, is EAGVAQSPRYKIIEKRQSVAFWCNPISGHATLYWYQQILGQGPKLLIQFQNNGVVDDSQLPKDRFSAERLKGVDSTLKIQPAKLEDSAVYLCASSLVGAGYYGYTFGSGTRLTVV.

The V gene is TRBV4-3, the J gene TRBJ1-1; D is ambiguous. In germline, CDR1 is LGHNA, CDR2 YSLEER. V was clipped by 4 bases and J by 0 bases, with 9 bases between them. The CDR3 loop spans 14 amino acids. CDR3 loop: CASSPDIMNTEAFF. In nucleotides, the CDR3 is TGCGCCAGCAGCCCTGACATCATGAACACTGAAGCTTTCTTT.

This clone was observed once. The chain recombines TRBV9 with TRBJ1-5; no definite D call. The CDR3 consists of 13 residues. V was pared by 4 bases and J by 9 bases, with 14 bases between. CDR1 and CDR2 from the germline V gene are SGDLS and YYNGEE. CDR3 in DNA: TGTGCCAGCAGCCCTTCTCCGGAGGGGCCCCAGCATTTT. Amino acids: CASSPSPEGPQHF.

The J gene is TRBJ2-5, the V gene TRBV7-9; possible D gene TRBD2, 6 bases. Trimming took 5 bases from V and 3 from J, leaving 13 bases between them. CDR1 and CDR2 (germline): SEHNR, FQNEAQ (reference sequence). The CDR3 has 14 amino acids. CDR3 coding DNA: TGTGCCAGCAGCCCGATGGAGGGGAAAGAGACCCAGTACTTC. This translates into CASSPMEGKETQYF.

This clone was counted at least ten times. V usage is TRBV5-1 and J usage is TRBJ1-2; no reliable D call. The germline CDR1 and CDR2 sequences are SGHRS and YFSETQ. V was shortened by 0 bases and J by 1 base, with 4 bases between the two germline ends. This CDR3 is 13 amino acids long. This chain's CDR3 is CASSLAVNYGYTF. The CDR3, as DNA: TGCGCCAGCAGCTTGGCAGTTAACTATGGCTACACCTTC.

This chain joins TRBV10-3 and TRBJ1-3; D not certain. Trimming removed 2 bases from V and 3 bases from J, with 11 bases in between. Germline lookup yields CDR1 ENHRY and CDR2 SYGVKD. The CDR3 consists of 15 residues. The CDR3 protein is CAISELGGNGNTIYF. In DNA, the CDR3 is TGTGCCATCAGTGAGCTGGGAGGGAATGGAAACACCATATATTTT.